This T cell receptor (beta chain) was profiled in a study of T cells in Graves' hyperthyroidism and ophthalmopathy. The PBMCs studied were ones that came from about 10 ml fresh peripheral blood. This clonotype showed up many times. The CDR3 regions of TCR beta were amplified from RNA transcripts. A first-round RT-PCR of the TCR CDR3 used the HTBI primer set. TCRdb reanalysed the multiplex PCR reads using MiXCR and keeps one entry per CDR3 protein. This sample has about 350,000 distinct CDR3 sequences; roughly 14% occur once, and the top ten carry around 24%. The receptor's source is a woman aged 25 to 39 with Graves' hyperthyroidism. What was sequenced was blood.

CDR3 nucleotides: TGTGCCAGCAGCTACTTAGCGGGAGGGGCCTACGAGCAGTACTTC. Translated: CASSYLAGGAYEQYF. The V call is TRBV7-2, the J call TRBJ2-7; 11 bases agree with TRBD2. The length of the CDR3 is 15 residues. Trimming at V came to 4 bases and at J to 2 bases, leaving 4 bases not matched to a gene. Germline V CDR1 and CDR2: SGHTA, FQGNSA.